The clone carrying this T cell receptor beta chain was recorded many times. What it binds is unknown. This specimen comes from a study of early T cells in non-severe SARS-CoV-2 infection. Background on the study: Sequencing of bulk RNA from unsorted whole blood was done, without chain pairing.

Unique molecular identifiers (one per individual cDNA molecule) were attached. MiXCR, run by TCRdb on the 5' RACE reads, gives a single entry per CDR3 protein. The sample lists 29,000 or so distinct CDR3 sequences, over 8.5% seen once, with roughly 15% in the top ten. The CDR3 has 11 residues. V lost 2 bases, J lost 4 bases, and 2 bases lay in between. The germline V gene encodes CDR1 MNHEY and CDR2 SVGEGT. Overall study results and limits: Matches to VDJdb favored anti-spike CD8 responses and missed private and CD4 specificities.

This receptor was taken from an adult who was a healthcare worker with PCR-confirmed SARS-CoV-2 infection or an uninfected control (not recorded which). V and J are TRBV6-2 or TRBV6-3 and TRBJ2-5; D is undetermined. Sequenced: whole blood. The CDR3 DNA reads TGTGCCAGCAGTTACCCAGAGACCCAGTACTTC. Residues: CASSYPETQYF.